This T cell receptor (beta chain) was obtained from a study of CD8 T cells in Susac syndrome. Study background: Active disease was present in six of the sequenced Susac syndrome patients, whereas about eight of them were in remission. Study results and limitations: Total CD8+ and CD8+ TEMRA repertoires contained fewer than 20 and five Susac-specific public clones, respectively.

An amount of RNA that ranged from roughly 0.45 to 1 ug was reverse transcribed with random hexamers. An immunoSEQ multiplex PCR generated amplified TCR beta CDR3 products spanning 54 Vbeta and 13 Jbeta. MiXCR, run by TCRdb on the immunoSEQ multiplex PCR reads, gives a single entry per CDR3 protein. The repertoire holds some 140,000 distinct CDR3 sequences, with approximately 95% as singletons. A word on this clonotype: The antigen is undetermined.

The trim removed 10 bases at V and 4 bases at J, leaving 10 bases unmatched. From germline, CDR1 is ENHRY and CDR2 SYGVKD. The CDR3 is 16 amino acids. The chain couples TRBV10-3 to TRBJ2-6, with 10 bases matching TRBD1. Material: CD8+ T cells from PBMCs. This receptor was taken from a human donor with Susac syndrome. As DNA, the CDR3 is TGTGCCACCATTTCGGGACAGGGGACCGGGGCCAACGTCCTGACTTTC. This codes for CATISGQGTGANVLTF.